The next 25 T cell receptor beta chains were all read from a single sample in a study of blood T cell repertoires in COVID-19. Generated by immunoSEQ multiplex PCR, the TCRdb table keeps only in-frame clones and is missing some. The data hold under 200,000 clones, with 65% to 90% observed a single time. Sequenced sample: peripheral blood. The receptors originated from a human donor in a cohort sampled during active COVID-19.

This clone came up a few times. The chain joins TRBV6-7 to TRBJ2-2; D remains ambiguous. TRBV6-7 is placed among ORFs of uncertain function. CDR3 length equals 15 residues. Deletions cut 6 bases from V and 0 bases from J, with 11 bases between. The CDR3 nucleotides read TGTGCCAGCAGGCCAGGAACCGCGAACACCGGGGAGCTGTTTTTT. Protein: CASRPGTANTGELFF.

The V and J genes are TRBV6-5 and TRBJ2-7; no firm D call. Germline assignment: CDR1 MNHEY and CDR2 SVGAGI. V was trimmed by 6 bases and J by 2 bases, leaving 5 bases between them. The CDR3 has 11 amino acids. The CDR3 loop is CASSQAYEQYF. The CDR3 nucleotides read TGTGCCAGCAGCCAGGCCTACGAGCAGTACTTC.

This clone appeared a single time. V gene TRBV7-8 combines with J gene TRBJ1-2; no definite D call. Between the trimmed V and J ends, which lost 5 bases and 7 bases, there was a span of 14 bases. Germline-derived CDR1 and CDR2 are SGHVS and FQNEAQ. The CDR3 loop spans 13 amino acids. The CDR3 DNA sequence: TGTGCCAGCAGCCCCGCCTTAGCGGGTGGCTACACCTTC. Protein product: CASSPALAGGYTF.

The CDR3 here is CASSHYGSTDTQYF. The CDR3 coding sequence is TGTGCCAGCAGCCACTATGGTTCGACAGATACGCAGTATTTT. The chain recombines TRBV3-1 (or the pseudogene TRBV3-2) with TRBJ2-3; no reliable D call. CDR1 LGHDT and CDR2 YNNKEL come from the germline V gene (reference sequence). V was trimmed by 3 bases and J by 3 bases, leaving 10 bases between them. The CDR3 covers 14 residues.

The chain links TRBV7-6 to TRBJ1-2; 10 nucleotides agree with TRBD1. This CDR3 contains 14 residues. Trimming at V came to 5 bases and at J to 3 bases, leaving 3 bases not matched to a gene. Germline V gene lookup returns CDR1 SGHVS and CDR2 FNYEAQ. The CDR3 nucleotides are TGTGCCAGCAGCCCCGGGACAGGGGACTATGGCTACACCTTC. Residues: CASSPGTGDYGYTF.

The chain couples TRBV21-1 to TRBJ2-7; the table's D gene call, TRBD2, was not cross checked with the DNA. TRBV21-1 is given as a pseudogene. The CDR3 is 15 residues long. CDR3: CASCPRGSPSYEQYF. The CDR3 DNA reads as TGTGCCAGCTGTCCTCGGGGGAGCCCCTCCTACGAGCAGTACTTC.

The rearrangement uses TRBV4-1 and TRBJ1-2, with TRBD1 identical over 9 bases. Losses at the gene ends were 2 bases for V and 3 bases for J; bases not matched to a gene: 4. In germline, CDR1 is MGHRA, CDR2 YSYEKL. The CDR3 runs to 15 residues. The CDR3 region is CASSQPGQGDYGYTF. The CDR3 DNA follows: TGCGCCAGCAGCCAACCGGGACAGGGTGACTATGGCTACACCTTC.

The chain has TRBV4-1 and TRBJ1-5; 12 bases line up with TRBD1. V trimming: 4 bases; J trimming: 3 bases; junction bases outside the gene matches: 7. Per germline, CDR1 MGHRA and CDR2 YSYEKL. The CDR3 runs 17 residues. For the CDR3, the DNA is TGCGCCAGCAGCCCCCACGGGACAGGGGGCCTCAATCAGCCCCAGCATTTT. This gives the protein CASSPHGTGGLNQPQHF.

V and J are TRBV6-5 and TRBJ2-1; 10 nucleotides line up with TRBD2. CDR1 is MNHEY, CDR2 SVGAGI, per germline. The CDR3 has 16 residues. The J segment lost 2 bases and the V segment lost 4 bases, leaving 5 bases of the junction unmatched. CDR3 region: CASSSIAGGTYNEQFF. The CDR3 DNA sequence: TGTGCCAGCAGTTCCATAGCGGGAGGCACCTACAATGAGCAGTTCTTC.

The V gene is TRBV6-6, the J gene TRBJ1-2, with 8 bases fitting TRBD1. CDR3 length: 16 residues. Germline V gene data show CDR1 as MNHNY and CDR2 as SVGAGI (reference sequence). Losses at the gene ends were 6 bases for V and 4 bases for J; bases not matched to a gene: 13. The CDR3 DNA is TGTGCCAGCAGGCCACAAACTCAGGGGGCAAGCTATGGCTACACCTTC. Its translation is CASRPQTQGASYGYTF.

The chain links TRBV2 to TRBJ2-7; 13 bases are shared with TRBD2. The germline CDR1 and CDR2 sequences are SNHLY and FYNNEI. CDR3 length equals 14 residues. V lost 10 bases, J lost 5 bases, and 8 bases stayed unmatched. The CDR3 DNA reads as TGTGCCAAACAGAGGACTAGCGGGAGCAACGAGCAGTACTTC. Translated: CAKQRTSGSNEQYF.

This chain connects TRBV7-9 to TRBJ2-7, with TRBD2 matching over 10 bases. V lost 5 bases to trimming and J lost 3 bases; unmatched junction nucleotides: 7. The germline V gene has CDR1 SEHNR and CDR2 FQNEAQ (reference sequence). The CDR3 has 15 residues. CDR3 DNA sequence: TGTGCCAGCAGCGGTACTAGCGGGGCAAACTACGAGCAGTACTTC. Translated: CASSGTSGANYEQYF.

The V and J genes are TRBV25-1 and TRBJ1-6; tentative D call: TRBD1 (6 bases). Germline V gene lookup returns CDR1 MGHDK and CDR2 SYGVNS. This CDR3 is built from 15 residues. V was cut by 7 bases and J by 8 bases, with 18 bases left in between. CDR3 residues: CASNTITAGDSPLHF. CDR3 nucleotides: TGTGCCAGCAACACCATTACGGCAGGGGATTCACCCCTCCACTTT.

This chain joins TRBV7-2 and TRBJ1-2; D gene uncertain. V was shortened by 1 base and J by 2 bases, with 11 bases between the two germline ends. The CDR3 covers 15 residues. Germline CDR1 is SGHTA and CDR2 is FQGNSA. CDR3 loop: CASSLDEGSNYGYTF. The CDR3, as DNA: TGTGCCAGCAGCTTAGACGAGGGTTCGAACTATGGCTACACCTTC.

The gene calls are TRBV2 and TRBJ1-2; 7 bases are a match to TRBD1. The CDR3 has 13 amino acids. With 6 bases clipped from V and 7 bases from J, the junction kept 8 bases outside the gene matches. Germline CDR1 is SNHLY and CDR2 is FYNNEI. The CDR3 loop is CASSKDRAGGYTF. The CDR3 coding sequence is TGTGCCAGCAGCAAAGACAGGGCCGGTGGCTACACCTTC.

This clone appeared many times. The chain recombines TRBV6-5 with TRBJ1-1; D may be TRBD1 (5 bases). The CDR3 covers 15 residues. Between the trimmed V and J ends, which lost 2 bases and 1 base, there was a span of 11 bases. CDR1 is MNHEY and CDR2 is SVGAGI in the germline V gene. The CDR3 region is CASSYRGAGNTEAFF. In DNA form, the CDR3 reads TGTGCCAGCAGTTACCGTGGGGCAGGGAACACTGAAGCTTTCTTT.

This chain links TRBV6-6 with TRBJ2-1, with D maybe TRBD1 (5 bases). Per germline, CDR1 MNHNY and CDR2 SVGAGI (reference sequence). The CDR3 runs 15 residues. Trimming cost V 5 bases and J 7 bases, with 18 bases left between them. This CDR3 reads CASSQRGGQGNEQFF. The DNA of the CDR3 is TGTGCCAGCAGTCAGAGAGGCGGCCAGGGAAATGAGCAGTTCTTC.

This clone was detected only a few times. V usage is TRBV27 and J usage is TRBJ1-6; D uncertain. Germline V gives CDR1 MNHEY, CDR2 SMNVEV (reference sequence). The CDR3 contains 16 residues. V lost 4 bases, J lost 6 bases, and 16 bases lay in between. DNA for the CDR3: TGTGCCAGCAGTTCCCCTTCCCGGGTGGGTAATTCACCCCTCCACTTT. Amino acids: CASSSPSRVGNSPLHF.

On this clone: This same CDR3 is encoded by further DNA sequences in the sample. The chain links TRBV11-3 to TRBJ1-1; TRBD1 matches at 7 bases. Germline loops: CDR1 SGHNT, CDR2 YENEEA. Unmatched junction bases numbered 4, after V lost 5 bases and J lost 1 base. This CDR3 comprises 14 residues. The CDR3 nucleotides are TGTGCCAGCAGCCCAGGGGGGAGGAACACTGAAGCTTTCTTT. Its protein is CASSPGGRNTEAFF.

The chain links TRBV10-3 to TRBJ1-1; TRBD1 is a possible D gene (6 bases). Trimming took off 4 bases at V and 1 base at J, with 10 bases between the two ends. CDR1 is ENHRY and CDR2 is SYGVKD in the germline V gene. This CDR3 comprises 14 residues. The CDR3 coding sequence is TGTGCCATCAGTGGGACAGAGGGGAACACTGAAGCTTTCTTT. It yields the protein CAISGTEGNTEAFF.

The chain employs TRBV5-6 and TRBJ2-7; 7 bases agree with TRBD2. V lost 6 bases and J lost 6; bases outside the gene matches: 18. This CDR3 spans 16 amino acids. Germline values: CDR1 SGHDT, CDR2 YYEEEE. The CDR3 region is CASNRDLADTRGEQYF. The DNA for the CDR3 is TGTGCCAGCAACAGAGACCTAGCGGACACCCGGGGCGAGCAGTACTTC. The full variable domain, in which reference TRBV5-6 and TRBJ2-7 provide the parts outside the CDR3, is DAGVTQSPTHLIKTRGQQVTLRCSPKSGHDTVSWYQQALGQGPQFIFQYYEEEERQRGNFPDRFSGHQFPNYSSELNVNALLLGDSALYLCASNRDLADTRGEQYFGPGTRLTVT.

This chain joins TRBV10-3 and TRBJ2-7, with a possible D match to TRBD2 (6 bases). The CDR3 is made up of 15 amino acids. Trimming took off 4 bases at V and 3 bases at J, with 16 bases between the two ends. CDR1 and CDR2 (germline): ENHRY, SYGVKD. The CDR3, as DNA: TGTGCCATCAGTGGAGGGGCGGGACTCGGCTACGAGCAGTACTTC. This sequence encodes CAISGGAGLGYEQYF.

The rearrangement joins TRBV15 to TRBJ1-6, with TRBD1 matching over 9 bases. V lost 0 bases, J lost 10 bases, and 7 bases stayed unmatched. Germline CDR1 and CDR2: LNHNV and YYDKDF (reference sequence). This CDR3 spans 16 amino acids. Written as DNA, the CDR3 is TGTGCCACCAGCAGAGATCGGGGACAGGGTAGCTCACCCCTCCACTTT. Its protein product is CATSRDRGQGSSPLHF. Full variable domain (remainder filled in from reference TRBV15 and TRBJ1-6): DAMVIQNPRYQVTQFGKPVTLSCSQTLNHNVMYWYQQKSSQAPKLLFHYYDKDFNNEADTPDNFQSRRPNTSFCFLDIRSPGLGDTAMYLCATSRDRGQGSSPLHFGNGTRLTVT.

As regards this clone: Other DNA sequences in this sample translate to the same CDR3. V usage is TRBV18 and J usage is TRBJ2-5; 7 bases map to TRBD2. Germline V CDR1 and CDR2: KGHSH, LQKENI. The V segment lost 3 bases and the J segment 5 bases; nucleotides outside the gene matches: 0. The length of the CDR3 is 12 residues. CDR3 amino acids: CASSPGGETQYF. In DNA form, the CDR3 reads TGTGCCAGCTCACCGGGGGGGGAGACCCAGTACTTC.

This chain uses TRBV6-5 with TRBJ1-2; TRBD1 is a possible D gene (5 bases). The CDR3 loop spans 14 amino acids. Per the germline V gene, CDR1 is MNHEY and CDR2 is SVGAGI. V lost 0 bases to trimming and J lost 5 bases, with 10 bases between them. CDR3 in amino acids: CASSYSDRIYGYTF. The CDR3 coding sequence is TGTGCCAGCAGTTACTCAGACAGAATTTATGGCTACACCTTC.